One sample yielded the 25 T cell receptor beta chains listed below, sequenced in a study of OX40 agonist ivuxolimab in advanced cancers. The repertoire was sequenced with immunoSEQ multiplex PCR; TCRdb's copy has only in-frame clones and lacks some. Of under 85,000 clones detected, 94% appear once; the ten largest clones hold roughly 9.6%. This specimen consisted of CD4+ or CD8+ T cells sorted from blood, obtained in a trial of the OX40 agonist ivuxolimab. These receptors came from an adult with an advanced solid tumor such as melanoma, head and neck, liver or kidney cancer.

The chain uses TRBV28 and TRBJ1-4, with D unclear. Germline V gene lookup returns CDR1 MDHEN and CDR2 SYDVKM. This CDR3 is built from 14 residues. V was trimmed by 1 base and J by 8 bases, leaving 11 bases between them. The CDR3 DNA reads as TGTGCCAGCAGTTTATTCACAGAGAAGGAAAAACTGTTTTTT. It codes for CASSLFTEKEKLFF.

V usage is TRBV6-5 and J usage is TRBJ1-2; the match to TRBD1 covers 10 bases. This CDR3 has 15 residues. CDR1 MNHEY and CDR2 SVGAGI come from the germline V gene. J gave up 4 bases and V 8 bases, and 10 bases lay outside the gene matches. The DNA for the CDR3 is TGTGCCAGCCGAGCCGGGACAGGGGCCTTCTATGGCTACACCTTC. Amino acids: CASRAGTGAFYGYTF.

The rearrangement uses TRBV27 and TRBJ2-3, with D hard to call. This CDR3 region has 14 residues. The germline V gene has CDR1 MNHEY and CDR2 SMNVEV (reference sequence). The germline V and J ends were trimmed by 3 bases and 0 bases, with 7 bases remaining between them. CDR3 bases: TGTGCCAGCAGTTTCATTGAGAGCACAGATACGCAGTATTTT. Translated: CASSFIESTDTQYF.

The chain joins TRBV9 to TRBJ1-2; tentative D call: TRBD1 (6 bases). Deletions cut 3 bases from V and 7 bases from J, with 22 bases between. Germline V lookup: CDR1 SGDLS, CDR2 YYNGEE. CDR3 length equals 16 residues. The CDR3 nucleotides read TGTGCCAGCAGCGAGGGGGGCCTTGACCCTAAGGCTGGCTACACCTTC. It is translated as CASSEGGLDPKAGYTF. Looking up the rest from reference TRBV9 and TRBJ1-2 gives the full variable domain: DSGVTQTPKHLITATGQRVTLRCSPRSGDLSVYWYQQSLDQGLQFLIQYYNGEERAKGNILERFSAQQFPDLHSELNLSSLELGDSALYFCASSEGGLDPKAGYTFGSGTRLTVV.

This clone appeared once. This chain uses TRBV5-6 with TRBJ2-7, with 10 bases identical to TRBD1. Unmatched junction bases numbered 5, after V lost 3 bases and J lost 2 bases. Germline-derived CDR1 and CDR2 are SGHDT and YYEEEE. The CDR3 loop spans 15 amino acids. Here the CDR3 reads CASSSGTGATYEQYF. DNA for the CDR3: TGTGCCAGCAGCTCCGGGACAGGGGCCACCTACGAGCAGTACTTC.

The genes are TRBV6-5 and TRBJ1-1, with D possibly TRBD1 on 5 matching bases. The CDR3 consists of 15 residues. V was clipped by 6 bases and J by 4 bases, with 18 bases between them. The germline CDR1 and CDR2 sequences are MNHEY and SVGAGI. The chain's CDR3 is CASRRLTRGGTEAFF. CDR3 coding DNA: TGTGCCAGCAGGAGATTGACAAGGGGAGGCACTGAAGCTTTCTTT.

This chain connects TRBV5-8 to TRBJ1-2; the D gene is possibly TRBD1 (6 bases). V was pared by 2 bases and J by 2 bases, with 25 bases between. Looked up from germline, CDR1 is SGHTS and CDR2 is YDEGEE. The CDR3 extends over 19 amino acids. CDR3 nucleotides: TGTGCCAGCAGCTTTGTAGCCCCGAGGGCAGGGGCCCCCAACTATGGCTACACCTTC. Protein: CASSFVAPRAGAPNYGYTF.

The V gene is TRBV10-3, the J gene TRBJ2-1; tentatively, D is TRBD1 (5 bases). Trimming took 7 bases from V and 1 from J, leaving 11 bases between them. CDR1 is ENHRY and CDR2 is SYGVKD in the germline V gene. The CDR3 covers 14 residues. CDR3 in amino acids: CAIKAGISYNEQFF. The CDR3 nucleotides read TGTGCCATCAAAGCAGGGATTTCCTACAATGAGCAGTTCTTC.

This clone was seen a single time. This sequence joins TRBV2 and TRBJ2-1; 9 bases fit TRBD2. Germline CDR1 reads SNHLY; CDR2 reads FYNNEI. J was trimmed by 2 bases and V by 10 bases; bases with no gene match: 3. The CDR3 is 13 amino acids. The CDR3 region is CANRLAAYNEQFF. The CDR3 DNA follows: TGTGCCAACAGACTAGCGGCCTACAATGAGCAGTTCTTC.

The rearrangement links TRBV27 to TRBJ2-7; 9 nucleotides align to TRBD1. This CDR3 spans 15 amino acids. The germline V gene has CDR1 MNHEY and CDR2 SMNVEV (reference sequence). The V gene end was trimmed by 3 bases and the J gene end by 5 bases; junction bases not matched to a gene: 8. CDR3: CASSLTGGDANEQYF. CDR3 nucleotide sequence: TGTGCCAGCAGTTTGACAGGGGGAGATGCGAACGAGCAGTACTTC.

The chain combines TRBV27 with TRBJ2-7, with D possibly matching TRBD2 (5 bases). V lost 6 bases to trimming and J lost 7 bases, with 22 bases between them. Germline V gives CDR1 MNHEY, CDR2 SMNVEV (reference sequence). The CDR3 loop spans 15 amino acids. The CDR3 DNA sequence: TGTGCCAGCAGCCCGAGCGGAATCGGGCCTATGGAGCAGTACTTC. Translated, it gives CASSPSGIGPMEQYF.

The V call is TRBV18, the J call TRBJ2-7; 8 bases fit TRBD2. In germline, CDR1 is KGHSH, CDR2 LQKENI. The CDR3 is 14 amino acids. Trimming at V came to 2 bases and at J to 1 base, leaving 1 base not matched to a gene. CDR3 nucleotide sequence: TGTGCCAGCTCACCAACTAGCGGATCCTACGAGCAGTACTTC. As protein: CASSPTSGSYEQYF.

Here the CDR3 reads CASSPSTSGALEQYF. The CDR3 DNA follows: TGTGCCAGCAGCCCCTCGACTAGCGGGGCTTTAGAGCAGTACTTC. The gene calls are TRBV27 and TRBJ2-7; 11 nucleotides align to TRBD2. CDR1 is MNHEY and CDR2 is SMNVEV in the germline V gene (reference sequence). The CDR3 runs 15 residues. J lost 7 bases, V lost 6 bases, and 11 bases had no gene match.

This clone was counted once. V and J are TRBV7-9 and TRBJ2-5; 8 bases map to TRBD2. CDR1 is SEHNR and CDR2 is FQNEAQ in the germline V gene (reference sequence). This CDR3 spans 14 amino acids. V shed 4 bases and J 5 bases; nucleotides not matched to a gene: 6. In nucleotides, the CDR3 is TGTGCCAGCAGCTCTCCGGGGGGGTGGGAGACCCAGTACTTC. This encodes CASSSPGGWETQYF.

In this sample, this clone turned up once. The chain joins TRBV7-2 to TRBJ2-4; the D gene is possibly TRBD2 (5 bases). The CDR3 is made up of 15 amino acids. The germline gives CDR1 SGHTA, CDR2 FQGNSA. V was clipped by 5 bases and J by 2 bases, with 13 bases between them. The CDR3 DNA is TGTGCCAGCAGCGTATACGGGGAAACCAAAAACATTCAGTACTTC. It encodes CASSVYGETKNIQYF.

The V call is TRBV29-1, the J call TRBJ2-2; TRBD2 is a possible D gene (6 bases). Between the trimmed V and J ends, which lost 4 bases and 4 bases, there was a span of 10 bases. This CDR3 spans 13 amino acids. Germline V gene lookup returns CDR1 SQVTM and CDR2 ANQGSEA. The CDR3 here is CSVVRGTTGELFF. The CDR3 DNA reads as TGCAGCGTTGTGCGGGGAACCACCGGGGAGCTGTTTTTT.

This rearrangement joins TRBV11-3 to TRBJ2-7, with TRBD1 identical over 9 bases. V lost 1 base to trimming and J lost 2 bases; unmatched junction nucleotides: 3. The CDR3 totals 15 residues. Germline V gene data show CDR1 as SGHNT and CDR2 as YENEEA. The CDR3, as DNA: TGTGCCAGCAGCTTAGCGACAGGGGGGCCCTACGAGCAGTACTTC. This codes for CASSLATGGPYEQYF.

This clone has a single count. This rearrangement joins TRBV11-3 to TRBJ1-3; TRBD1 is a possible D gene (6 bases). Trimming left V 5 bases short and J 4 bases short, with 12 bases between. Germline V gene data show CDR1 as SGHNT and CDR2 as YENEEA. The CDR3 has 14 amino acids. The chain's CDR3 is CASSTRTAGNTIYF. The CDR3 nucleotides are TGTGCCAGCAGCACCCGGACAGCGGGAAACACCATATATTTT.

The V call is TRBV9, the J call TRBJ2-1, with 7 bases matching TRBD1. The CDR3 runs to 15 residues. The germline V gene has CDR1 SGDLS and CDR2 YYNGEE. The junction had 11 bases not matched to a gene; V was cut back by 4 bases and J by 7 bases. As DNA, the CDR3 is TGTGCCAGCAGCCCGACAGGGACCCCGTCAAATGAGCAGTTCTTC. Its translation is CASSPTGTPSNEQFF.

The J gene is TRBJ2-2, the V gene TRBV30, with D tentatively TRBD2 (5 bases). Germline loops: CDR1 GTSNPN, CDR2 SVGIG (reference sequence). The CDR3 loop spans 15 amino acids. Trimming left V 0 bases short and J 6 bases short, with 14 bases between. In DNA form, the CDR3 reads TGTGCCTGGAGTGTAGGGCTAGCCGGGGCCGGGGAGCTGTTTTTT. It is translated as CAWSVGLAGAGELFF.

The J gene is TRBJ1-2, the V gene TRBV29-1; TRBD1 agrees at 9 bases. Germline CDR1 SQVTM, CDR2 ANQGSEA. Trimming at V came to 7 bases and at J to 3 bases, leaving 6 bases not matched to a gene. The CDR3 totals 13 residues. CDR3 sequence reads: CSAKGDRDYGYTF. CDR3 DNA sequence: TGCAGCGCAAAAGGGGACAGGGACTATGGCTACACCTTC.

V usage is TRBV7-6 and J usage is TRBJ2-5; possibly TRBD1 for D (6 bases). The J call is doubtful: the DNA matches TRBJ2-7 better. The germline V gene has CDR1 SGHVS and CDR2 FNYEAQ. This CDR3 has 13 residues. The CDR3 DNA is TGTGCCAGCAGCCATGGACAGAACTACGAGCAGTACTTC. It specifies CASSHGQNYEQYF.

This chain links TRBV9 with TRBJ1-1; D is ambiguous. Trimming took off 0 bases at V and 8 bases at J, with 14 bases between the two ends. Germline assignment: CDR1 SGDLS and CDR2 YYNGEE. The CDR3 sequence is 14 residues long. CDR3: CASSVDVSRTEAFF. In DNA, the CDR3 is TGTGCCAGCAGCGTAGATGTGTCGAGGACCGAAGCTTTCTTT.

The V and J genes are TRBV11-3 and TRBJ1-2; D not resolved. The germline V and J ends were trimmed by 3 bases and 0 bases, with 8 bases remaining between them. Germline CDR1 and CDR2: SGHNT and YENEEA. The CDR3 contains 14 residues. The CDR3 is CASSLGRSNYGYTF. As DNA, the CDR3 is TGTGCCAGCAGCTTGGGCAGATCTAACTATGGCTACACCTTC.

The chain has TRBV27 and TRBJ1-1, with TRBD1 matching over 7 bases. Germline CDR1 MNHEY, CDR2 SMNVEV (reference sequence). The CDR3 extends over 14 amino acids. V trimming: 4 bases; J trimming: 0 bases; junction bases outside the gene matches: 2. CDR3 sequence (DNA): TGTGCCAGCAGTTGGGGGACAGTGAACACTGAAGCTTTCTTT. Encoded protein: CASSWGTVNTEAFF.